The clone carrying this TCR beta chain was observed a handful of times. Its specificity is unknown. This specimen includes other DNA sequences encoding the same CDR3. The data stem from a study of CD8+ T cells in alopecia areata. Study as a whole: Twice daily, treated patients received 5 to 10 mg of oral tofacitinib. Findings of the study overall: For patients receiving tofacitinib, scalp clonality and expanded CD8+ clones among the top 100 significantly decreased. Compared with normal scalp, lesional scalp had higher clonality and more expanded CD8+ clones.

Treatment noted: oral pan-JAK inhibitor, 5-10 mg twice daily. Alopecia areata patients gave lesional scalp punch biopsies and peripheral blood samples. The sequencing template was cDNA reverse transcribed from extracted RNA. Some clones are missing from TCRdb's copy, which holds only in-frame ones; the method was immunoSEQ multiplex PCR. The table records approximately 65,000 clones, 46% of them present only once. The sequence was obtained from a human donor with alopecia areata. This material consisted of CD8+ T cells sorted from blood, taken at approximately week 37, from a patient treated with tofacitinib.

In DNA, the CDR3 is TGCGCCAGCAGCCAAGTCACGGACTACGAGCAGTACTTC. Encoded protein: CASSQVTDYEQYF. The genes are TRBV4-1 and TRBJ2-7, with D unresolved. CDR1 and CDR2 from the germline V gene are MGHRA and YSYEKL. V gave up 1 base and J gave up 3 bases, with 7 bases separating them. This CDR3 is built from 13 residues.